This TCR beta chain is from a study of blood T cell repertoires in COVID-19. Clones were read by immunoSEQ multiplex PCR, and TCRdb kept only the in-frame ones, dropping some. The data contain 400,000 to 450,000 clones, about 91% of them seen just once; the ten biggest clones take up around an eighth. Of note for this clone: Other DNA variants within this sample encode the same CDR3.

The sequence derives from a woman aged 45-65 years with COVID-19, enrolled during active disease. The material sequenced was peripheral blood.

DNA for the CDR3: TGTGCCAGCAGCCAAGGACGAGGAACTGAAGCTTTCTTT. Translating gives CASSQGRGTEAFF. The chain carries TRBV3-1 (or the pseudogene TRBV3-2) and TRBJ1-1, with no clear D. With 1 base removed from V and 5 bases from J, the gap between germline ends came to 8 bases. CDR1 and CDR2 from the germline V gene are LGHDT and YNNKEL (reference sequence). The CDR3 is made up of 13 amino acids.